This paragraph covers one T cell receptor (beta chain) sequence. The sample originates from a study of neoadjuvant anti-PD-1 for oral cavity cancer. PBMC libraries mostly used approximately 0.5 ug of input genomic DNA, with six replicates per sample. TCRdb's table, derived via immunoSEQ multiplex PCR, lists solely in-frame clones and lacks some. Of tens of thousands of clones listed, 83% were seen once; the top ten hold about 3.7%. The CDR3 is 18 residues long. V lost 3 bases and J 3 bases, leaving 26 bases between the germline ends. CDR1 is GTSNPN, CDR2 SVGIG, per germline (reference sequence). The sample here was PBMCs, taken before nivolumab (anti-PD-1) treatment. The V gene is TRBV30, the J gene TRBJ1-2; weak D call: TRBD1 (5 bases). This TCR was recovered from a person aged 35-80 years with oral cavity squamous cell carcinoma. CDR3 region: CAWSPGRSWTRPYYGYTF. CDR3 coding DNA: TGTGCCTGGAGCCCAGGGCGTTCATGGACCCGTCCTTACTATGGCTACACCTTC.